Below are 24 T cell receptor beta chains sequenced from a single sample in a study of T cell repertoires in cytomegalovirus infection. TCRdb reanalysed the reads using MiXCR and keeps one entry per CDR3 protein. The sample records 830,000 or so distinct CDR3 sequences, approximately 30% being singletons. No antigen has been assigned to these receptors. The sample here was cultured CD8+ T cells from PBMCs, taken from culture after CMV antigen stimulation. These receptors all stem from a human donor in good health (CMV status not recorded). Some clones in this sample may be carry-over from other donors' samples.

This clonotype was counted only a few times. The V gene is TRBV28, the J gene TRBJ2-7; D gene ambiguous. The V end lost 4 bases, the J end lost 2 bases, and 6 bases lay between the germline ends. This CDR3 has 12 amino acids. Looked up from germline, CDR1 is MDHEN and CDR2 is SYDVKM. CDR3 nucleotides: TGTGCCAGCAGTTCCGGCCCCTACGAGCAGTACGTC. This gives the protein CASSSGPYEQYV.

A single count supports this clonotype. The chain combines TRBV28 with TRBJ2-3; D is unclear. The V gene lost 2 bases and the J gene lost 2 bases, with 20 bases spanning the gap. The CDR3 has 18 amino acids. Germline assignment: CDR1 MDHEN and CDR2 SYDVKM. The DNA of the CDR3 is TGTGCCAGCAGTTTAAATCCCAGTCAGGACGTGGCCACAGATACGCAGTATTTT. Protein sequence: CASSLNPSQDVATDTQYF.

The chain carries TRBV9 and TRBJ2-5; D is ambiguous. Per the germline V gene, CDR1 is SGDLS and CDR2 is YYNGEE. The CDR3 sequence is 15 residues long. V shed 0 bases and J shed 5 bases, with 14 bases lying between them. The DNA for the CDR3 is TGTGCCAGCAGCGTAGGCCATCTAACCTTGGAGACCCAGTACTTC. Translated, it gives CASSVGHLTLETQYF.

The sample holds many counts of this clonotype. The rearrangement joins TRBV10-3 to TRBJ1-1, with 7 positions matching TRBD1. J lost 2 bases, V lost 2 bases, and 5 bases had no gene match. Germline V gene sequence: CDR1 ENHRY, CDR2 SYGVKD. The CDR3 consists of 15 residues. The CDR3 DNA reads as TGTGCCATCAGTGAGAACACAGGGGTTAACACTGAAGCTTTCTTT. Amino acid sequence: CAISENTGVNTEAFF.

The chain couples TRBV11-2 to TRBJ2-5; 9 bases align to TRBD1. V trimming: 5 bases; J trimming: 1 base; junction bases outside the gene matches: 8. Germline V gene lookup returns CDR1 SGHAT and CDR2 FQNNGV. There are 16 residues in the CDR3. The CDR3, as DNA: TGTGCCAGCAGCCCTGGGACAGGGCATCCCCAAGAGACCCAGTACTTC. It specifies CASSPGTGHPQETQYF. Supplemented by reference TRBV11-2 and TRBJ2-5, the full variable domain reads EAGVAQSPRYKIIEKRQSVAFWCNPISGHATLYWYQQILGQGPKLLIQFQNNGVVDDSQLPKDRFSAERLKGVDSTLKIQPAKLEDSAVYLCASSPGTGHPQETQYFGPGTRLLVL.

This clonotype was seen a single time. The rearrangement joins TRBV4-2 to TRBJ2-7; 13 nucleotides match TRBD2. This CDR3 is built from 18 residues. Germline CDR1 is LGHNA and CDR2 is YNFKEQ. The J segment lost 7 bases and the V segment lost 4 bases, leaving 16 bases of the junction unmatched. CDR3 amino acids: CASSPGTARTSGGGEQYF. In nucleotides, the CDR3 is TGTGCCAGCAGCCCCGGGACAGCAAGGACTAGCGGGGGAGGTGAGCAGTACTTC.

The rearrangement uses TRBV6-2 or TRBV6-3 and TRBJ1-5; D remains unclear. The CDR3 sequence is 13 residues long. Between the trimmed V and J ends, which lost 4 bases and 7 bases, there was a span of 11 bases. Germline CDR1 is MNHEY and CDR2 is SVGEGT. For the CDR3, the DNA is TGTGCCAGCAGTTGGTGGGATAACCAGCCCCAGCATTTT. This sequence encodes CASSWWDNQPQHF.

This chain links TRBV19 with TRBJ1-1, with D possibly TRBD1 on 5 matching bases. V dropped 5 bases and J dropped 0 bases, with 13 bases sitting between them. CDR1 LNHDA and CDR2 SQIVND come from the germline V gene (reference sequence). The CDR3 extends over 15 amino acids. Here the CDR3 reads CASSHGTGMNTEAFF. The DNA of the CDR3 is TGTGCCAGTAGTCACGGGACGGGTATGAACACTGAAGCTTTCTTT.

The rearrangement links TRBV29-1 to TRBJ2-2; D is possibly TRBD2 (6 bases). V lost 5 bases and J 7 bases, leaving 11 bases between the germline ends. In germline, CDR1 is SQVTM, CDR2 ANQGSEA. The CDR3 is made up of 12 amino acids. The CDR3 bases are TGCAGCGTTCCAGCGGAGGGCGGGGAGCTGTTTTTT. This sequence encodes CSVPAEGGELFF.

V and J are TRBV25-1 and TRBJ1-4, with 7 bases that match TRBD1. With 8 bases clipped from V and 1 base from J, the junction kept 16 bases outside the gene matches. The CDR3 spans 18 residues. Looked up from germline, CDR1 is MGHDK and CDR2 is SYGVNS. The CDR3 here is CASSRRGHIGGTNEKLFF. In nucleotides, the CDR3 is TGTGCCAGCTCTCGGAGGGGGCATATAGGCGGAACTAATGAAAAACTGTTTTTT.

This clonotype was picked up many times. J is TRBJ2-1 and V is TRBV7-3; 10 bases line up with TRBD2. V shed 5 bases and J 1 base; nucleotides not matched to a gene: 8. This CDR3 is 17 amino acids long. Germline CDR1 reads SGHTA; CDR2 reads FQGTGA. The CDR3 here is CASSETPSGGSYNEQFF. The CDR3 coding sequence is TGTGCCAGCAGCGAAACCCCTAGCGGGGGATCCTACAATGAGCAGTTCTTC.

This clonotype appeared a few times. The CDR3 here is CASSGGDRGTQYF. Here the CDR3 DNA reads TGTGCCAGCAGTGGTGGAGATCGCGGGACCCAGTACTTC. The chain joins TRBV2 to TRBJ2-5; D unclear. Germline V CDR1 and CDR2: SNHLY, FYNNEI. The CDR3 runs 13 residues. V lost 4 bases and J 7 bases, leaving 13 bases between the germline ends.

The chain uses TRBV7-6 and TRBJ2-1; the D is unclear. The V gene's germline CDR1 is SGHVS and CDR2 FNYEAQ. V gave up 6 bases and J gave up 3 bases, with 15 bases separating them. The CDR3 is 15 amino acids. The CDR3 DNA follows: TGTGCCAGCAGTATTCTAGTGGGCCTCTACAATGAGCAGTTCTTC. Protein sequence: CASSILVGLYNEQFF.

The V call is TRBV4-1, the J call TRBJ1-1, with 9 bases fitting TRBD1. Germline assignment: CDR1 MGHRA and CDR2 YSYEKL. The junction had 5 bases not matched to a gene; V was cut back by 0 bases and J by 6 bases. The CDR3 totals 15 residues. CDR3 in DNA: TGCGCCAGCAGCCAAGATGGGACAGGGATGGCTGAAGCTTTCTTT. This encodes CASSQDGTGMAEAFF.

The chain carries TRBV6-5 and TRBJ1-1, with D maybe TRBD1 (6 bases). Trimming cost V 5 bases and J 6 bases, with 16 bases left between them. There are 14 residues in the CDR3. CDR1 and CDR2 (germline): MNHEY, SVGAGI. The CDR3 DNA follows: TGTGCCAGCAGTCGGACCGGAGGGGGGGCTGAAGCTTTCTTT. Its translation is CASSRTGGGAEAFF.

The rearrangement joins TRBV2 to TRBJ2-3; 7 bases fit TRBD1. V lost 2 bases to trimming and J lost 4 bases; unmatched junction nucleotides: 6. The length of the CDR3 is 15 residues. CDR1 and CDR2 from the germline V gene are SNHLY and FYNNEI. The CDR3 reads CASSEPGQGADTQYF. As DNA, the CDR3 is TGTGCCAGCAGTGAACCCGGCCAGGGGGCAGATACGCAGTATTTT.

This clonotype was observed a few times. The chain recombines TRBV19 with TRBJ2-1; 7 bases agree with TRBD1. V lost 5 bases to trimming and J lost 5 bases; unmatched junction nucleotides: 6. The CDR3 has 14 amino acids. Per germline, CDR1 LNHDA and CDR2 SQIVND (reference sequence). CDR3 region: CASSYVGQNNEQFF. CDR3 DNA sequence: TGTGCCAGTAGTTATGTGGGACAGAACAATGAGCAGTTCTTC.

This clonotype was seen more than once but under ten times. The junction departs from the called germline gene at one end, perhaps through a read error. This chain uses TRBV7-6 with TRBJ1-3, with 7 bases identical to TRBD1. Germline V gene data show CDR1 as SGHVS and CDR2 as FNYEAQ. The CDR3 runs 15 residues. The CDR3 spells CASSLAGGTGNTIYF. The CDR3 DNA reads TGTGCCAGCAGCCTAGCAGGGGGTACTGGAAACACCATATATTTT.

This clonotype has a handful of counts. The V call is TRBV7-9, the J call TRBJ1-1; D call uncertain. The CDR3 spans 9 residues. Trimming pared 5 bases from V and 10 bases from J, leaving 5 bases between. Per germline, CDR1 SEHNR and CDR2 FQNEAQ (reference sequence). The CDR3 protein is CASSDVAFF. The CDR3 DNA reads as TGTGCCAGCAGCGATGTAGCTTTCTTT.

This sequence joins TRBV4-1 and TRBJ1-1; a weak D match, TRBD1 (6 bases). Per germline, CDR1 MGHRA and CDR2 YSYEKL. The CDR3 is made up of 14 amino acids. Trimming removed 2 bases from V and 4 bases from J, with 11 bases in between. The CDR3 region has the DNA TGCGCCAGCAGCCAAAGTCGGGGGCCCACTGAAGCTTTCTTT. This codes for CASSQSRGPTEAFF.

The V gene is TRBV4-1, the J gene TRBJ1-2, with a possible D match to TRBD1 (6 bases). The CDR3 length is 14 residues. V lost 0 bases to trimming and J lost 7 bases, with 12 bases between them. Germline loops: CDR1 MGHRA, CDR2 YSYEKL. The CDR3 reads CASSQENRVSGYTF. DNA for the CDR3: TGCGCCAGCAGCCAAGAGAACAGGGTCAGTGGCTACACCTTC.

The gene calls are TRBV7-6 and TRBJ2-6; no firm D call. Trimming stripped 6 bases from V and 0 bases from J, with 12 bases between. The CDR3 runs 16 residues. Germline V lookup: CDR1 SGHVS, CDR2 FNYEAQ. The CDR3 loop is CASSPAPASGANVLTF. CDR3 nucleotides: TGTGCCAGCAGTCCCGCCCCGGCCTCTGGGGCCAACGTCCTGACTTTC. The full variable domain, completed using reference TRBV7-6 and TRBJ2-6, is GAGVSQSPRYKVTKRGQDVALRCDPISGHVSLYWYRQALGQGPEFLTYFNYEAQQDKSGLPNDRFSAERPEGSISTLTIQRTEQRDSAMYRCASSPAPASGANVLTFGAGSRLTVL.

The chain employs TRBV4-1 and TRBJ2-2; D possibly corresponds to TRBD1 (5 bases). This CDR3 is built from 14 residues. Trimming cost V 6 bases and J 6 bases, with 14 bases left between them. In germline, CDR1 is MGHRA, CDR2 YSYEKL. CDR3 bases: TGCGCCAGCAGTCCCCCACAGGCCCCCGGGGAGCTGTTTTTT. The encoded protein is CASSPPQAPGELFF.

This chain uses TRBV6-2 or TRBV6-3 with TRBJ2-1, with unresolved D. This CDR3 has 13 amino acids. Trimming shortened V by 2 bases and J by 10 bases, and 12 bases separated the two germline ends. Per the germline V gene, CDR1 is MNHEY and CDR2 is SVGEGT. The CDR3 nucleotides are TGTGCCAGCAGTTACAACCTCCCTCAGGAGCAGTTCTTC. Protein sequence: CASSYNLPQEQFF.